These 26 T cell receptor beta chains share one sample of origin, sequenced in a study of shared clonotypes between healthy human individuals. The repertoire was sequenced with immunoSEQ multiplex PCR; TCRdb's copy has only in-frame clones and lacks some. The table records roughly 810,000 clones, roughly 96% of them present only once. CD45RO-negative, CCR7-selected cells formed the naive CD8 fraction, which excluded terminally differentiated effector memory CD45RA+ cells. Sequenced input: naive CD8+ T cells sorted from blood. These receptors all stem from a man between 25 and 39 years old in good health.

The V call is TRBV2, the J call TRBJ2-3; 8 nucleotides align to TRBD2. With 4 bases clipped from V and 4 bases from J, the junction kept 7 bases outside the gene matches. This CDR3 comprises 15 residues. The V gene's germline CDR1 is SNHLY and CDR2 FYNNEI. CDR3 nucleotides: TGTGCCAGCAGTGGACAGCGGGAGTTTTCAGATACGCAGTATTTT. It specifies CASSGQREFSDTQYF.

The CDR3 bases are TGTGCCAGCTGCTTGACCCACAATGAGCAGTTCTTC. This translates into CASCLTHNEQFF. The J gene is TRBJ2-1, the V gene TRBV14, with D unresolved. The V end lost 8 bases, the J end lost 5 bases, and 10 bases lay between the germline ends. The CDR3 is 12 residues long. The V gene's germline CDR1 is SGHDN and CDR2 FVKESK.

This clone was picked up a small number of times. In nucleotides, the CDR3 is TGTGCCAGCAGCTGGACAGGGGACAATCAGCCCCAGCATTTT. As protein: CASSWTGDNQPQHF. The chain has TRBV7-9 and TRBJ1-5; TRBD1 matches 9 bases. The CDR3 totals 14 residues. Germline CDR1 reads SEHNR; CDR2 reads FQNEAQ (reference sequence). Germline trimming cut 4 bases from V and 3 bases from J; bases unmatched to any gene: 1.

V is TRBV11-2 and J is TRBJ2-7; D may be TRBD1 (6 bases). The CDR3 sequence is 14 residues long. V was trimmed by 5 bases and J by 1 base, leaving 12 bases between them. Germline values: CDR1 SGHAT, CDR2 FQNNGV. In DNA, the CDR3 is TGTGCCAGCAGCGTACAGGGTCCGTCCTACGAGCAGTACTTC. Amino acid sequence: CASSVQGPSYEQYF. Drawing the rest from reference TRBV11-2 and TRBJ2-7, the complete variable domain is EAGVAQSPRYKIIEKRQSVAFWCNPISGHATLYWYQQILGQGPKLLIQFQNNGVVDDSQLPKDRFSAERLKGVDSTLKIQPAKLEDSAVYLCASSVQGPSYEQYFGPGTRLTVT.

The V call is TRBV7-8, the J call TRBJ2-5; maybe TRBD2 (6 bases). The J call is uncertain, as TRBJ2-7 better fits the DNA end. In germline, CDR1 is SGHVS, CDR2 FQNEAQ. The CDR3 runs to 14 residues. The chain's CDR3 is CASTSVGGSYEQYF. The CDR3 nucleotides are TGTGCCAGCACCTCCGTCGGGGGATCCTACGAGCAGTACTTC.

This chain connects TRBV6-5 to TRBJ2-1; TRBD2 might be the D (5 bases). With 7 bases removed from V and 12 bases from J, the gap between germline ends came to 16 bases. Looked up from germline, CDR1 is MNHEY and CDR2 is SVGAGI. The CDR3 contains 12 residues. This chain's CDR3 is CASKSDAGVQFF. For the CDR3, the DNA is TGTGCCAGCAAATCTGACGCCGGGGTGCAGTTCTTC.

J is TRBJ1-5 and V is TRBV27, with D possibly being TRBD1 (6 bases). CDR1 and CDR2 (germline): MNHEY, SMNVEV (reference sequence). V was clipped by 6 bases and J by 6 bases, with 15 bases between them. This CDR3 spans 14 amino acids. The DNA for the CDR3 is TGTGCCAGCAGCAGGGACACCGTGGGTCAGCCCCAGCATTTT. Translated, it gives CASSRDTVGQPQHF.

The gene calls are TRBV11-2 and TRBJ1-1, with 7 bases identical to TRBD1. The CDR3 runs to 15 residues. Per the germline V gene, CDR1 is SGHAT and CDR2 is FQNNGV. V lost 5 bases to trimming and J lost 3 bases; unmatched junction nucleotides: 9. Here the CDR3 DNA reads TGTGCCAGCAGCGCTGACAGGGCCCCATACACTGAAGCTTTCTTT. Protein product: CASSADRAPYTEAFF.

This clone was seen a single time. The chain joins TRBV19 to TRBJ2-2; no clear D. The CDR3 extends over 15 amino acids. V lost 3 bases and J 6 bases, leaving 14 bases between the germline ends. The V gene's germline CDR1 is LNHDA and CDR2 SQIVND (reference sequence). CDR3 nucleotides: TGTGCCAGTAGTATCGATCCAGGCAACCCCGGGGAGCTGTTTTTT. Protein product: CASSIDPGNPGELFF.

The V gene is TRBV4-3, the J gene TRBJ2-7; unclear D gene. CDR1 LGHNA and CDR2 YSLEER come from the germline V gene. The CDR3 is made up of 14 amino acids. The V end was cut by 3 bases, the J end by 2 bases, with 11 bases between. The CDR3 DNA sequence: TGCGCCAGCAGCCAGTTTGTCGGAACCTACGAGCAGTACTTC. Its translation is CASSQFVGTYEQYF.

With regard to this clone: The identical CDR3 is also encoded by other nucleotide sequences in the sample. The CDR3 DNA follows: TGTGCCAGCTCACCACAGGGGACCTACGAGCAGTACTTC. Translation gives CASSPQGTYEQYF. The chain combines TRBV18 with TRBJ2-7, with a possible D match to TRBD1 (5 bases). The CDR3 consists of 13 residues. Germline V gene sequence: CDR1 KGHSH, CDR2 LQKENI. Trimming shortened V by 1 base and J by 2 bases, and 6 bases separated the two germline ends. Complete variable domain (other parts from reference TRBV18 and TRBJ2-7): NAGVMQNPRHLVRRRGQEARLRCSPMKGHSHVYWYRQLPEEGLKFMVYLQKENIIDESGMPKERFSAEFPKEGPSILRIQQVVRGDSAAYFCASSPQGTYEQYFGPGTRLTVT.

This clone was counted a single time. This chain uses TRBV29-1 with TRBJ2-7, with TRBD2 matching over 8 bases. Germline trimming cut 6 bases from V and 2 bases from J; bases unmatched to any gene: 6. CDR1 is SQVTM, CDR2 ANQGSEA, per germline. The CDR3 consists of 13 residues. For the CDR3, the DNA is TGCAGCGTCGAGCGGGAGACCCCCTACGAGCAGTACTTC. This codes for CSVERETPYEQYF.

In nucleotides, the CDR3 is TGCGCCAGCAGCGAACAGGGTTTATCTAACTATGGCTACACCTTC. This codes for CASSEQGLSNYGYTF. The rearrangement uses TRBV5-1 and TRBJ1-2; TRBD1 might be the D (6 bases). The CDR3 loop spans 15 amino acids. Germline lookup yields CDR1 SGHRS and CDR2 YFSETQ. Trimming removed 4 bases from V and 0 bases from J, with 13 bases in between. The full variable domain, in which reference TRBV5-1 and TRBJ1-2 provide the parts outside the CDR3, is KAGVTQTPRYLIKTRGQQVTLSCSPISGHRSVSWYQQTPGQGLQFLFEYFSETQRNKGNFPGRFSGRQFSNSRSEMNVSTLELGDSALYLCASSEQGLSNYGYTFGSGTRLTVV.

The gene calls are TRBV7-9 and TRBJ1-1, with no clear D. Trimming pared 2 bases from V and 0 bases from J, leaving 10 bases between. The CDR3 is 15 residues long. CDR1 and CDR2 (germline): SEHNR, FQNEAQ (reference sequence). CDR3 nucleotide sequence: TGTGCCAGCAGCTTACGATCAGGACTGAACACTGAAGCTTTCTTT. Residues: CASSLRSGLNTEAFF.

The chain links TRBV7-9 to TRBJ2-7, with TRBD2 matching 13 bases. The germline CDR1 and CDR2 sequences are SEHNR and FQNEAQ (reference sequence). V dropped 4 bases and J dropped 5; count of bases not matched to a gene: 8. This CDR3 has 16 residues. Here the CDR3 reads CASSSGLAGAFHEQYF. The CDR3 region has the DNA TGTGCCAGCAGCTCAGGACTAGCGGGAGCATTCCACGAGCAGTACTTC.

The rearrangement joins TRBV4-3 to TRBJ2-7; 9 bases fit TRBD1. The trim removed 5 bases at V and 0 bases at J, leaving 5 bases unmatched. CDR3 length equals 15 residues. CDR1 LGHNA and CDR2 YSLEER come from the germline V gene. The CDR3 reads CASSSDRGISYEQYF. The CDR3, as DNA: TGCGCCAGCAGCTCCGACAGGGGGATCTCCTACGAGCAGTACTTC.

The chain recombines TRBV5-1 with TRBJ2-3; D uncertain. Trimming shortened V by 6 bases and J by 5 bases, and 16 bases separated the two germline ends. CDR3 length: 14 amino acids. Germline CDR1 and CDR2: SGHRS and YFSETQ. The CDR3 DNA reads TGCGCCAGCAACTCGCCAACGCGGCAAGATACGCAGTATTTT. Translation: CASNSPTRQDTQYF.

The rearrangement uses TRBV7-9 and TRBJ2-5; D remains ambiguous. V dropped 3 bases and J dropped 5 bases, with 16 bases sitting between them. Looked up from germline, CDR1 is SEHNR and CDR2 is FQNEAQ (reference sequence). The CDR3 is 15 residues long. The CDR3 loop reads CASSLKISEFETQYF. The DNA of the CDR3 is TGTGCCAGCAGCTTGAAAATCTCGGAGTTTGAGACCCAGTACTTC.

The genes are TRBV6-4 and TRBJ2-7; 10 nucleotides align to TRBD2. This CDR3 region has 15 residues. The germline V gene has CDR1 MRHNA and CDR2 SNTAGT. Trimming took 6 bases from V and 3 from J; bases not matched to a gene: 8. For the CDR3, the DNA is TGTGCCAGCAGAGAAAGAGCGGGAGGGGACTACGAGCAGTACTTC. It codes for CASRERAGGDYEQYF.

Comments on this clone: Other DNA sequences in the sample encode the same CDR3. This rearrangement joins TRBV7-9 to TRBJ2-7; unclear D gene. Between the trimmed V and J ends, which lost 5 bases and 4 bases, there was a span of 9 bases. Germline V gene sequence: CDR1 SEHNR, CDR2 FQNEAQ (reference sequence). CDR3 length: 12 residues. The CDR3 DNA reads as TGTGCCAGCAGCAGCGAGTCGTACGAGCAGTACTTC. Translation gives CASSSESYEQYF.

This chain uses TRBV30 with TRBJ1-1, with D possibly being TRBD1 (6 bases). The CDR3 sequence is 12 residues long. The V end lost 4 bases, the J end lost 6 bases, and 12 bases lay between the germline ends. The V gene's germline CDR1 is GTSNPN and CDR2 SVGIG (reference sequence). CDR3 DNA sequence: TGTGCCTGGAACCGAGGGGGTTCTGAAGCTTTCTTT. Encoded protein: CAWNRGGSEAFF.

The chain links TRBV7-6 to TRBJ2-2; 7 positions agree with TRBD1. The J segment lost 4 bases and the V segment lost 6 bases, leaving 5 bases of the junction unmatched. The CDR3 is 14 amino acids. Germline loops: CDR1 SGHVS, CDR2 FNYEAQ. CDR3 in amino acids: CASRLTGVTGELFF. The CDR3 DNA reads as TGTGCCAGCAGATTAACAGGGGTCACCGGGGAGCTGTTTTTT. The full variable domain, completed using reference TRBV7-6 and TRBJ2-2, is GAGVSQSPRYKVTKRGQDVALRCDPISGHVSLYWYRQALGQGPEFLTYFNYEAQQDKSGLPNDRFSAERPEGSISTLTIQRTEQRDSAMYRCASRLTGVTGELFFGEGSRLTVL.

This rearrangement joins TRBV5-1 to TRBJ1-1; D perhaps matches TRBD1 (5 bases). Per germline, CDR1 SGHRS and CDR2 YFSETQ. The CDR3 spans 13 residues. Trimming stripped 1 base from V and 4 bases from J, with 8 bases between. CDR3 region: CASSLYGGTEAFF. The DNA for the CDR3 is TGCGCCAGCAGCTTGTATGGGGGCACTGAAGCTTTCTTT.

The chain is built from TRBV10-3 and TRBJ2-3; D ambiguous. CDR1 and CDR2 from the germline V gene are ENHRY and SYGVKD. V lost 9 bases, J lost 2 bases, and 9 bases lay in between. The CDR3 is made up of 12 amino acids. The CDR3 sequence is CAIFPDTDTQYF. CDR3 coding DNA: TGTGCCATTTTCCCGGACACAGATACGCAGTATTTT.

The chain recombines TRBV13 with TRBJ2-3; 13 nucleotides agree with TRBD2. The CDR3 has 16 residues. Unmatched junction bases numbered 8, after V lost 5 bases and J lost 6 bases. Germline V CDR1 and CDR2: PRHDT, FYEKMQ (reference sequence). This CDR3 reads CASSLGLAGVGDTQYF. In DNA form, the CDR3 reads TGTGCCAGCAGCCTTGGACTAGCGGGAGTTGGGGATACGCAGTATTTT.

The rearrangement links TRBV7-9 to TRBJ2-1, with no clear D. The V end lost 5 bases, the J end lost 8 bases, and 16 bases lay between the germline ends. This CDR3 has 14 residues. Germline V gene data show CDR1 as SEHNR and CDR2 as FQNEAQ (reference sequence). CDR3 sequence (DNA): TGTGCCAGCAGCGAGGACGATTATGTCCATGAGCAGTTCTTC. Amino acid sequence: CASSEDDYVHEQFF.